This T cell receptor (beta chain) emerged from a study of circulating and synovial CD4+ cells in juvenile arthritis (dated by TCRdb to between 2012 and 2015). The study in broad terms: Within each patient, the study compared the TCRbeta CDR3 repertoires of three groups: circulating HLA-DR+ CD4 T cells, bulk blood CD4 T cells, and synovial CD4 T cells. Repertoire sequencing aimed to confirm that a circulating synovial-like CD4 T cell subset was enriched in synovial clonotypes. Findings and caveats that apply to the study as a whole: Compared with bulk blood CD4 repertoires, both the synovial and the circulating pathogenic-like lymphocyte repertoires were less diverse, and some CPL samples were as oligoclonal as synovium. Because T cell genome counts in CPL samples and bulk blood CD4 samples differed by at least an order of magnitude, sample-size effects were addressed. Since overlap with synovium went up as sequencing depth increased, the measured fractions of shared clonotypes likely underestimated the full repertoire overlap. Traditional Vbeta family usage analysis did not detect the difference between circulating pathogenic-like lymphocytes and bulk blood T cells. Circulating pathogenic-like lymphocytes clustered with synovial T cells and shared a substantially higher fraction of CDR3 sequences with synovium than bulk blood.

Trimming accounts for 2 bases at V and 4 bases at J, while the number of junction bases matched to no gene is 6. The CDR3 covers 14 residues, taking in both the cysteine and the phenylalanine. Solely the CDR3 DNA is kept, with 42 bases framed from the first base. Sequences GTSNPN (CDR1) and SVGIG (CDR2) are obtained from the germline V gene (reference sequence). Library preparation used the immunoSEQ multiplex PCR assay. An external provider performed TCRbeta CDR3 sequencing as a commercial service. The study's own analysis went as follows. The analyses used productive nucleotide sequences together with amino acid sequences obtained by in silico translation. Diversity was measured with Renyi entropy across alpha values, using the median of 200 repeated subsamples to equalise sample size. The distance between each pair of repertoires was calculated as one minus the Chao-modified Jaccard index, which corrects for under-sampling, and this distance was used for clustering. Frequency-weighted overlap with synovial clonotypes was computed over 200 sample sizes, 200 draws without replacement each, and reported at the smaller sample's size. TCRdb took over this immuneACCESS table, retaining in-frame rearrangements with V and J assigned. Such tables are incomplete; in checked studies, under half of the missing clones stem from an unresolved V gene, and the remainder is unexplained. The DNA was the basis for D and trimming; V, J and clone size are from that table. The sample yields about 1,800 clones; about nine tenths were counted once. The leading ten clones occupy 2.9% of the sample.

The sequenced samples came from patients who had active juvenile idiopathic arthritis. For each patient, circulating pathogenic-like lymphocytes were obtained from less than 10 mL of blood. Circulating pathogenic-like lymphocytes were sorted from peripheral blood mononuclear cells as HLA-DR+CD14-CD3+CD4+CD25low/- cells. Sorting was carried out immediately after cells were thawed, and dead cells were excluded with Live/Dead Fixable Near-IR Stain. HLA-DR was picked as the sorting marker because, in T cells, HLA-DR is a surface protein that apparently lacks signalling activity. On this clone itself: What this receptor recognizes is not known. No base qualities exist here, and no much larger clone lies one base off it.

Sequenced: HLA-DR+ CD4+ T cells from blood. Sample cell subset or site, as interpreted from the label and publication: circulating pathogenic-like lymphocytes, sorted as HLA-DR+CD14-CD3+CD4+CD25low/- blood T cells. The chain couples TRBV30 to TRBJ1-1; 8 central bases correspond to TRBD1. The sequence derives from a human patient with juvenile idiopathic arthritis. Some clones in this sample may be carry-over from other donors' samples. The CDR3 region reads CAWSTTGGSTEAFF. The DNA sequence is as follows: TGTGCCTGGAGTACAACAGGGGGAAGCACTGAAGCTTTCTTT.